This entry lists 31 T cell receptor beta chains sequenced from one sample in a study of T cells in Graves' hyperthyroidism and ophthalmopathy. TCR beta CDR3 regions were amplified from RNA. Carried out on the TCR CDR3, a first-round RT-PCR used the HTBI primer set. TCRdb used MiXCR to reprocess the multiplex PCR reads, holding one entry per CDR3 protein. The data hold some 690,000 distinct CDR3 sequences, with roughly 17% observed a single time. The sequencing input was blood. The receptor set was obtained from a man between 50 and 59 years old with Graves' hyperthyroidism.

The chain employs TRBV19 and TRBJ2-6, with D tentatively TRBD1 or TRBD2 (5 bases each). Germline values: CDR1 LNHDA, CDR2 SQIVND (reference sequence). V was clipped by 1 base and J by 0 bases, with 7 bases between them. CDR3 length: 16 residues. The CDR3 reads CASSIGGTSGANVLTF. Here the CDR3 DNA reads TGTGCCAGTAGTATAGGGGGGACCTCTGGGGCCAACGTCCTGACTTTC. The whole variable domain, remainder taken from reference TRBV19 and TRBJ2-6, is DGGITQSPKYLFRKEGQNVTLSCEQNLNHDAMYWYRQDPGQGLRLIYYSQIVNDFQKGDIAEGYSVSREKKESFPLTVTSAQKNPTAFYLCASSIGGTSGANVLTFGAGSRLTVL.

This chain uses TRBV3-1 with TRBJ2-7, with TRBD2 identical over 7 bases. V shed 1 base and J 2 bases; nucleotides not matched to a gene: 5. In germline, CDR1 is LGHDT, CDR2 YNNKEL (reference sequence). This CDR3 spans 15 amino acids. CDR3 residues: CASSQAGLGTYEQYF. CDR3 DNA: TGTGCCAGCAGCCAAGCAGGACTAGGTACCTACGAGCAGTACTTC.

The chain uses TRBV30 and TRBJ2-1; no clear D gene. V lost 6 bases, J lost 3 bases, and 12 bases lay in between. CDR3 size: 13 residues. Per germline, CDR1 GTSNPN and CDR2 SVGIG (reference sequence). CDR3 region: CACSGKNYNEQFF. In DNA form, the CDR3 reads TGTGCCTGCTCAGGCAAGAACTACAATGAGCAGTTCTTC.

This clonotype was observed many times. The chain has TRBV18 and TRBJ2-2; D unresolved. V gave up 8 bases and J gave up 4 bases, with 8 bases separating them. This CDR3 is built from 12 residues. Germline-derived CDR1 and CDR2 are KGHSH and LQKENI. CDR3 sequence: CASSPRTGELFF. The CDR3 nucleotides are TGTGCCAGCAGTCCCCGCACCGGGGAGCTGTTTTTT. Filled out from reference TRBV18 and TRBJ2-2, the complete variable domain reads NAGVMQNPRHLVRRRGQEARLRCSPMKGHSHVYWYRQLPEEGLKFMVYLQKENIIDESGMPKERFSAEFPKEGPSILRIQQVVRGDSAAYFCASSPRTGELFFGEGSRLTVL.

This clonotype was counted between two and nine times. The chain has TRBV7-2 and TRBJ2-3; no clear D. Per the germline V gene, CDR1 is SGHTA and CDR2 is FQGNSA. The CDR3 has 14 residues. The V end lost 3 bases, the J end lost 6 bases, and 13 bases lay between the germline ends. The CDR3 loop reads CASSFWVRPDTQYF. For the CDR3, the DNA is TGTGCCAGCAGCTTCTGGGTCCGCCCCGATACGCAGTATTTT.

The chain combines TRBV7-9 with TRBJ2-3; 9 nucleotides agree with TRBD2. Germline CDR1 reads SEHNR; CDR2 reads FQNEAQ (reference sequence). The CDR3 totals 12 residues. V lost 11 bases and J lost 7; bases outside the gene matches: 7. The CDR3 DNA follows: TGTGCCGATAGCGGGAGCAGCAATACGCAGTATTTT. Its protein product is CADSGSSNTQYF.

This clonotype came up a few times. The J gene is TRBJ2-7, the V gene TRBV7-2; tentatively, D is TRBD2 (6 bases). CDR1 SGHTA and CDR2 FQGNSA come from the germline V gene. V was trimmed by 2 bases and J by 3 bases, leaving 14 bases between them. The CDR3 sequence is 15 residues long. The DNA for the CDR3 is TGTGCCAGCAGCTTATTGGTAGCGGCCTTCTACGAGCAGTACTTC. Protein product: CASSLLVAAFYEQYF.

This clonotype came up many times. The rearrangement joins TRBV20-1 to TRBJ2-2; possibly TRBD2 for D (6 bases). This CDR3 has 16 residues. Germline loops: CDR1 DFQATT, CDR2 SNEGSKA (reference sequence). V lost 2 bases and J 0 bases, leaving 13 bases between the germline ends. CDR3 sequence (DNA): TGCAGTGCTAGAAAGCCTAGCGCCCCGAACACCGGGGAGCTGTTTTTT. Its translation is CSARKPSAPNTGELFF.

The table lists this clonotype with many counts. V is TRBV30 and J is TRBJ1-6; D is undetermined. The CDR3 has 13 amino acids. Trimming shortened V by 2 bases and J by 7 bases, and 9 bases separated the two germline ends. Germline V CDR1 and CDR2: GTSNPN, SVGIG (reference sequence). The CDR3: CAWSLRWNSPLHF. Here the CDR3 DNA reads TGTGCCTGGAGTCTTAGGTGGAATTCACCCCTCCACTTT.

This clonotype was observed a few times. V usage is TRBV7-2 and J usage is TRBJ2-7; the match to TRBD2 covers 11 bases. Trimming at V came to 0 bases and at J to 2 bases, leaving 6 bases not matched to a gene. The germline V gene encodes CDR1 SGHTA and CDR2 FQGNSA. The CDR3 spans 17 residues. The CDR3 is CASSLAQGTSGAYEQYF. The CDR3 coding sequence is TGTGCCAGCAGCTTAGCGCAAGGGACTAGCGGAGCCTACGAGCAGTACTTC.

This clonotype showed up just once. V and J are TRBV6-1 and TRBJ1-5; D unclear. Germline V CDR1 and CDR2: MNHNS, SASEGT. This CDR3 is built from 16 residues. Trimming stripped 6 bases from V and 1 base from J, with 16 bases between. The CDR3 region has the DNA TGTGCCAGCAGGGATTTCGTGGCAACGAGCAATCAGCCCCAGCATTTT. Translation: CASRDFVATSNQPQHF.

This chain uses TRBV20-1 with TRBJ1-5; 8 bases agree with TRBD1. The CDR3 is made up of 14 amino acids. Germline V CDR1 and CDR2: DFQATT, SNEGSKA (reference sequence). Unmatched junction bases numbered 13, after V lost 6 bases and J lost 9 bases. CDR3 in DNA: TGCAGTGCCAAGCCGGACAGGGACTTAGCGCCCCAGCATTTT. Translated, it gives CSAKPDRDLAPQHF.

This clonotype was observed a few times. The V call is TRBV4-1, the J call TRBJ1-5; no definite D call. Trimming removed 1 base at V and 2 bases at J, with 12 bases between. This CDR3 spans 16 amino acids. The germline V gene has CDR1 MGHRA and CDR2 YSYEKL. CDR3 residues: CASSQGPGGRNQPQHF. The CDR3 DNA sequence: TGCGCCAGCAGCCAAGGGCCAGGCGGGCGCAATCAGCCCCAGCATTTT.

This clonotype was detected ten times or more. The rearrangement links TRBV11-2 to TRBJ2-1; 9 bases are shared with TRBD2. J gave up 5 bases and V 3 bases, and 5 bases lay outside the gene matches. Germline CDR1 reads SGHAT; CDR2 reads FQNNGV. CDR3 length equals 15 residues. CDR3 coding DNA: TGTGCCAGCAGCTTTGGGACTAGCTTCCACAATGAGCAGTTCTTC. This gives the protein CASSFGTSFHNEQFF.

This chain connects TRBV6-9 to TRBJ2-1; D unresolved. CDR3 length: 15 residues. V lost 3 bases and J lost 4, with 13 bases in between. The germline gives CDR1 MNHGY, CDR2 SVAAGI. The CDR3 bases are TGTGCCAGCAGTTACTCGAAACAACAGTACAATGAGCAGTTCTTC. This codes for CASSYSKQQYNEQFF.

This clonotype was recorded at least ten times. The chain has TRBV7-9 and TRBJ1-5, with unresolved D. CDR1 and CDR2 (germline): SEHNR, FQNEAQ (reference sequence). The CDR3 has 15 residues. V lost 1 base, J lost 1 base, and 8 bases lay in between. CDR3 sequence (DNA): TGTGCCAGCAGCTTAGGGGCAGAAAGCAATCAGCCCCAGCATTTT. It yields the protein CASSLGAESNQPQHF.

This clonotype occurred a few times. The rearrangement uses TRBV7-3 and TRBJ2-1, with 8 bases lining up with TRBD2. The CDR3 sequence is 17 residues long. The ends lost 2 bases at V and 7 bases at J; junction bases unmatched: 13. Germline V gene sequence: CDR1 SGHTA, CDR2 FQGTGA. CDR3 nucleotides: TGTGCCAGCAGCTTATGGGGAGCGGGAGATGGATGGAATGAGCAGTTCTTC. Protein: CASSLWGAGDGWNEQFF.

This clonotype was counted many times. The CDR3 loop reads CASSLNRGLGNEQFF. As DNA, the CDR3 is TGTGCCAGCAGCTTAAATCGGGGATTGGGCAATGAGCAGTTCTTC. V and J are TRBV7-3 and TRBJ2-1; D possibly corresponds to TRBD2 (5 bases). This CDR3 comprises 15 residues. Trimming removed 1 base from V and 6 bases from J, with 13 bases in between. CDR1 and CDR2 (germline): SGHTA, FQGTGA. Full variable domain (missing parts from reference TRBV7-3 and TRBJ2-1): GAGVSQTPSNKVTEKGKYVELRCDPISGHTALYWYRQSLGQGPEFLIYFQGTGAADDSGLPNDRFFAVRPEGSVSTLKIQRTERGDSAVYLCASSLNRGLGNEQFFGPGTRLTVL.

The chain links TRBV25-1 to TRBJ1-3, with D hard to call. Trimming stripped 11 bases from V and 2 bases from J, with 10 bases between. The CDR3 is 12 residues long. CDR1 and CDR2 from the germline V gene are MGHDK and SYGVNS. This CDR3 reads CAAQSAGNTIYF. CDR3 nucleotide sequence: TGTGCCGCACAGTCTGCTGGAAACACCATATATTTT.

This clonotype was seen many times. CDR3 coding DNA: TGTGCCAGCACCGGGGTTCTAGGGGAGCAGTACTTC. Protein product: CASTGVLGEQYF. The chain has TRBV28 and TRBJ2-7; TRBD2 is a possible D gene (5 bases). Germline V lookup: CDR1 MDHEN, CDR2 SYDVKM. The CDR3 covers 12 residues. Trimming removed 7 bases at V and 7 bases at J, with 14 bases between.

This clonotype was recorded a few times. The V gene is TRBV7-8, the J gene TRBJ2-1; D unclear. Germline V gene sequence: CDR1 SGHVS, CDR2 FQNEAQ. V shed 6 bases and J shed 3 bases, with 15 bases lying between them. The CDR3 loop spans 15 amino acids. The CDR3 is CASSPRTLLYNEQFF. The DNA of the CDR3 is TGTGCCAGCAGTCCGCGCACCTTGCTCTACAATGAGCAGTTCTTC.

The genes are TRBV28 and TRBJ2-3; 10 bases line up with TRBD1. The V gene end was trimmed by 6 bases and the J gene end by 3 bases; junction bases not matched to a gene: 12. Per the germline V gene, CDR1 is MDHEN and CDR2 is SYDVKM. The CDR3 loop spans 17 amino acids. CDR3 residues: CASRPFPGTGETDTQYF. For the CDR3, the DNA is TGTGCCAGCAGACCCTTTCCCGGGACAGGGGAGACAGATACGCAGTATTTT.

J is TRBJ2-2 and V is TRBV7-6; perhaps D is TRBD1 or TRBD2 (6 bases each). V was pared by 6 bases and J by 6 bases, with 17 bases between. The germline gives CDR1 SGHVS, CDR2 FNYEAQ. The CDR3 covers 15 residues. The CDR3 nucleotides read TGTGCCAGCAGGGGGGGCACCACGCTTCCCGGGGAGCTGTTTTTT. Protein product: CASRGGTTLPGELFF.

The chain joins TRBV29-1 to TRBJ2-1; TRBD2 might be the D (6 bases). Germline V gives CDR1 SQVTM, CDR2 ANQGSEA. The CDR3 extends over 12 amino acids. Trimming left V 4 bases short and J 4 bases short, with 8 bases between. The CDR3 DNA reads TGCAGCGTTGTCGGGGGATACAATGAGCAGTTCTTC. Translating it yields CSVVGGYNEQFF.

This clonotype was seen ten or more times. The chain carries TRBV6-2 or TRBV6-3 and TRBJ2-7; the D gene is possibly TRBD1 (5 bases). V lost 2 bases to trimming and J lost 4 bases, with 9 bases between them. The germline V gene encodes CDR1 MNHEY and CDR2 SVGEGT. The CDR3 spans 13 residues. The CDR3: CASSYHQGYEQYF. The CDR3 DNA follows: TGTGCCAGCAGTTACCACCAGGGATACGAGCAGTACTTC.

This rearrangement joins TRBV20-1 to TRBJ2-6; 9 positions agree with TRBD1. J gave up 0 bases and V 1 base, and 1 base lay outside the gene matches. The CDR3 is 16 residues long. Germline V CDR1 and CDR2: DFQATT, SNEGSKA (reference sequence). The CDR3 sequence is CSARGTGVSGANVLTF. The CDR3 region has the DNA TGCAGTGCTAGAGGGACAGGGGTCTCTGGGGCCAACGTCCTGACTTTC.

This clonotype was recorded many times. The rearrangement joins TRBV28 to TRBJ2-1; D is perhaps TRBD2 (7 bases). Trimming took 3 bases from V and 4 from J, leaving 16 bases between them. Germline values: CDR1 MDHEN, CDR2 SYDVKM. CDR3 length equals 16 residues. CDR3 in DNA: TGTGCCAGCAGTTTCGGGGGCGGGAGTATGTACAATGAGCAGTTCTTC. Its translation is CASSFGGGSMYNEQFF.

The chain uses TRBV4-3 and TRBJ2-6; D may be TRBD2 (6 bases). The germline gives CDR1 LGHNA, CDR2 YSLEER. This CDR3 has 16 residues. V dropped 0 bases and J dropped 2 bases, with 8 bases sitting between them. CDR3 nucleotides: TGCGCCAGCAGCCAAGACGGGGGAACTGGGGCCAACGTCCTGACTTTC. Amino acid sequence: CASSQDGGTGANVLTF.

The count of this clonotype is one. The chain carries TRBV11-2 and TRBJ1-1, with D possibly matching TRBD1 (5 bases). Germline V gives CDR1 SGHAT, CDR2 FQNNGV. This CDR3 is 13 amino acids long. The V end was cut by 0 bases, the J end by 7 bases, with 9 bases between. CDR3 coding DNA: TGTGCCAGCAGCTTAGATCAGGGCAGTGAAGCTTTCTTT. It is translated as CASSLDQGSEAFF.

This clonotype has more than one count but fewer than ten. The gene calls are TRBV3-1 and TRBJ2-5, with 7 bases fitting TRBD2. Germline assignment: CDR1 LGHDT and CDR2 YNNKEL (reference sequence). This CDR3 is 15 amino acids long. Losses at the gene ends were 4 bases for V and 6 bases for J; bases not matched to a gene: 11. CDR3 nucleotide sequence: TGTGCCAGCAGCCCCTGGAGCGGGGCTGCGCAGACCCAGTACTTC. It translates to CASSPWSGAAQTQYF.

This clonotype was picked up many times. The chain links TRBV12-3 or TRBV12-4 to TRBJ2-1; 7 bases line up with TRBD2. The CDR3 contains 15 residues. With 1 base clipped from V and 7 bases from J, the junction kept 7 bases outside the gene matches. The CDR3 here is CASSLGAGVSNEQFF. As DNA, the CDR3 is TGTGCCAGCAGTTTAGGGGCGGGAGTCTCGAATGAGCAGTTCTTC.